The T cell receptor (beta chain) under discussion was sequenced for a study of human T cells and chemical hapten exposure. Time point: patch test 3, about 24 weeks after DPC sensitization. Regarding treatment: therapeutic diphenylcyclopropenone sensitization with weekly scalp DPC. Prior to application of each patch test, blood was drawn. The CDR3 consists of 14 residues. Trimming cost V 5 bases and J 2 bases; bases outside gene matches: 6. CDR1 and CDR2 (germline): MNHEY, SMNVEV (reference sequence). This clonotype was counted between two and nine times. In TCRdb, the RACE reads were re-called with MiXCR into one record per CDR3 protein. In the table there are about 52,000 distinct CDR3 sequences, 9.9% of which are singletons.

This sequence joins TRBV27 and TRBJ2-7; TRBD1 matches at 7 bases. The receptor's source is a woman in her 40s with alopecia areata. Some clones in this sample may be carry-over from other donors' samples. This material consisted of whole blood, taken in connection with sensitization to the hapten diphenylcyclopropenone (DPC). This chain's CDR3 is CASSPPGQPYEQYF. CDR3 DNA: TGTGCCAGCAGTCCCCCGGGACAGCCCTACGAGCAGTACTTC.